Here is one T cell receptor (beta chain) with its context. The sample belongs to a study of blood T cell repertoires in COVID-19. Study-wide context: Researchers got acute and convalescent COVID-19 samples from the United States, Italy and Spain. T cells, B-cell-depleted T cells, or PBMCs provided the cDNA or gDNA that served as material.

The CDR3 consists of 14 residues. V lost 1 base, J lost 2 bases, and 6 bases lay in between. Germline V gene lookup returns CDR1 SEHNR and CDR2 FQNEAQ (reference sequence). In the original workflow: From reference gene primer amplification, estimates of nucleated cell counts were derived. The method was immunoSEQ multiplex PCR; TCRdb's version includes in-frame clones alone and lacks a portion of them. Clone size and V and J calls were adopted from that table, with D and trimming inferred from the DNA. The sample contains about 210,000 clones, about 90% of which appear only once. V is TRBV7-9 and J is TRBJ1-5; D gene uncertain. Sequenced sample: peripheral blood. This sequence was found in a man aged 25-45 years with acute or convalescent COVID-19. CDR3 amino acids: CASSLGHGNQPQHF. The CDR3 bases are TGTGCCAGCAGCTTAGGACACGGCAATCAGCCCCAGCATTTT. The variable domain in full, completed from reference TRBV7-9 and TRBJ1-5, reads DTGVSQNPRHKITKRGQNVTFRCDPISEHNRLYWYRQTLGQGPEFLTYFQNEAQLEKSRLLSDRFSAERPKGSFSTLEIQRTEQGDSAMYLCASSLGHGNQPQHFGDGTRLSIL.